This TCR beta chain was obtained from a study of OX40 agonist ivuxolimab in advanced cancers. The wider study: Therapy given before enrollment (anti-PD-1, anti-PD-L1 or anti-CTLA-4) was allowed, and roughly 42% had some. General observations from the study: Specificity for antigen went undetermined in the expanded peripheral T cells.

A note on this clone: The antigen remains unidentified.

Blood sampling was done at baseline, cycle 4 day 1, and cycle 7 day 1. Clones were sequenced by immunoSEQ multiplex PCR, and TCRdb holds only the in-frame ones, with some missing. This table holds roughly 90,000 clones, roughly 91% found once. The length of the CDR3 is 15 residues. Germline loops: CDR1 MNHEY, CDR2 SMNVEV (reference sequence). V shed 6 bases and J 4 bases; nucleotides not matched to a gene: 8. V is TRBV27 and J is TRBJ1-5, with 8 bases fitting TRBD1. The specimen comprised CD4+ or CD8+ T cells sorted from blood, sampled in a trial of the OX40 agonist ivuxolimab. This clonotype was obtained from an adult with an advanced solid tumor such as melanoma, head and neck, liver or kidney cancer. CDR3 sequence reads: CASRQGQALNQPQHF. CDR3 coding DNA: TGTGCCAGCAGACAGGGACAGGCATTGAATCAGCCCCAGCATTTT.